These 6 T cell receptor beta chains were all obtained from the same sample, sequenced in a study of cytomegalovirus exposure and HLA in healthy donors. The PCR ran on 60 Vbeta and 13 Jbeta primers. Generated by immunoSEQ multiplex PCR, the TCRdb table keeps only in-frame clones and is missing some. Of over 100,000 clones in the sample, around four fifths are singletons; the top ten hold around 7.7%. Sequencing was done on a sample of PBMCs. Receptor source: a woman aged 50 to 60 in good health and CMV-seropositive.

This sequence joins TRBV19 and TRBJ2-3; TRBD2 matches 10 bases. Looked up from germline, CDR1 is LNHDA and CDR2 is SQIVND (reference sequence). The CDR3 sequence is 16 residues long. Trimming took 6 bases from V and 4 from J; bases not matched to a gene: 10. In DNA form, the CDR3 reads TGTGCCAGTAGCCTAAGCGGGGGGGCCTTCGCAGATACGCAGTATTTT. It yields the protein CASSLSGGAFADTQYF.

This chain uses TRBV15 with TRBJ1-3; D is undetermined. The CDR3 spans 15 residues. CDR1 is LNHNV, CDR2 YYDKDF, per germline (reference sequence). The V gene lost 3 bases and the J gene lost 4 bases, with 13 bases spanning the gap. The CDR3 loop is CATSRDSVAGNTIYF. Here the CDR3 DNA reads TGTGCCACCAGCAGGGACTCAGTAGCCGGAAACACCATATATTTT.

V and J are TRBV4-2 and TRBJ2-7; D gene uncertain. Trimming took 2 bases from V and 6 from J, leaving 11 bases between them. The CDR3 has 13 residues. Germline loops: CDR1 LGHNA, CDR2 YNFKEQ. CDR3 coding DNA: TGTGCCAGCAGCCAAATTTCGCGGAGCGAGCAGTACTTC. Amino acid sequence: CASSQISRSEQYF.

This clone was seen more than once but under ten times. This chain uses TRBV6-5 with TRBJ1-2; tentative D call: TRBD1 (5 bases). CDR1 and CDR2 from the germline V gene are MNHEY and SVGAGI. Deletions cut 7 bases from V and 7 bases from J, with 16 bases between. CDR3 length equals 13 residues. CDR3 amino acids: CASTRDSEGGYTF. The CDR3 coding sequence is TGTGCCAGCACCCGGGACTCCGAGGGTGGCTACACCTTC.

The V call is TRBV12-5, the J call TRBJ2-3, with TRBD2 matching over 8 bases. This CDR3 has 16 residues. The germline CDR1 and CDR2 sequences are LGHNT and FRNRAP. The V gene end was trimmed by 1 base and the J gene end by 2 bases; junction bases not matched to a gene: 5. CDR3 sequence: CASGLEAGDYTDTQYF. The DNA of the CDR3 is TGTGCTAGTGGTTTGGAAGCGGGGGACTACACAGATACGCAGTATTTT.

This chain links TRBV5-6 with TRBJ1-1; D is uncertain. There are 16 residues in the CDR3. The V end lost 0 bases, the J end lost 3 bases, and 15 bases lay between the germline ends. Germline CDR1 is SGHDT and CDR2 is YYEEEE. As DNA, the CDR3 is TGTGCCAGCAGCTTGGCTATCGGGGTTGTGGACACTGAAGCTTTCTTT. Amino acid sequence: CASSLAIGVVDTEAFF.